The 19 T cell receptor beta chains below all came from one sample that was sequenced in a study of beta chain features in type 1 diabetes. Of the isolated RNA, all was reverse transcribed, and so the sequenced material was expressed TCRB transcripts. The data were produced by immunoSEQ multiplex PCR, yet TCRdb's version contains in-frame clones alone and is incomplete. The sample consists of fewer than 150,000 clones, 6.9% of them appearing once. Source material: central memory CD4+ T cells from blood. The receptors come from a woman younger than 45 in good health.

The rearrangement uses TRBV18 and TRBJ2-3, with 8 bases matching TRBD2. J was trimmed by 4 bases and V by 0 bases; bases with no gene match: 0. Germline-derived CDR1 and CDR2 are KGHSH and LQKENI. There are 14 residues in the CDR3. DNA of the CDR3: TGTGCCAGCTCACCACCGACTAGCGCAGATACGCAGTATTTT. It encodes CASSPPTSADTQYF.

This clone was observed a few times. V gene TRBV7-6 combines with J gene TRBJ1-1; 7 positions agree with TRBD1. CDR3 size: 13 residues. J gave up 3 bases and V 6 bases, and 4 bases lay outside the gene matches. Germline CDR1 SGHVS, CDR2 FNYEAQ. CDR3 DNA sequence: TGTGCCAGCAGTCAGACAGGGTACACTGAAGCTTTCTTT. It translates to CASSQTGYTEAFF. The variable domain in full, completed from reference TRBV7-6 and TRBJ1-1, reads GAGVSQSPRYKVTKRGQDVALRCDPISGHVSLYWYRQALGQGPEFLTYFNYEAQQDKSGLPNDRFSAERPEGSISTLTIQRTEQRDSAMYRCASSQTGYTEAFFGQGTRLTVV.

The rearrangement joins TRBV20-1 to TRBJ1-2, with unresolved D. Germline lookup yields CDR1 DFQATT and CDR2 SNEGSKA (reference sequence). Trimming removed 4 bases at V and 8 bases at J, with 11 bases between. The CDR3 runs 11 residues. CDR3 region: CSAIPFEGYTF. The CDR3 DNA follows: TGCAGTGCTATCCCATTCGAGGGCTACACCTTC.

Ten or more counts support this clone. The chain couples TRBV4-3 to TRBJ1-1; 8 bases are a match to TRBD1. The CDR3 has 15 amino acids. The V gene's germline CDR1 is LGHNA and CDR2 YSLEER. With V trimmed by 2 bases and J by 1 base, 3 bases remained unmatched. The CDR3 bases are TGCGCCAGCAGCCAACACAGGGGGTCGAACACTGAAGCTTTCTTT. Translating gives CASSQHRGSNTEAFF.

This chain connects TRBV4-2 to TRBJ2-3, with 10 positions matching TRBD2. The V segment lost 0 bases and the J segment 7 bases; nucleotides outside the gene matches: 7. CDR1 is LGHNA, CDR2 YNFKEQ, per germline. The CDR3 contains 16 residues. The CDR3 sequence: CASSQEWTSGGNTQYF. The CDR3, as DNA: TGTGCCAGCAGCCAAGAATGGACTAGCGGAGGGAATACGCAGTATTTT.

The chain couples TRBV7-2 to TRBJ2-1; D unresolved. Deletions cut 5 bases from V and 8 bases from J, with 13 bases between. CDR1 is SGHTA, CDR2 FQGNSA, per germline. The CDR3 runs 13 residues. The CDR3, as DNA: TGTGCCAGCAGCCACGGAGTTCAAGATGAGCAGTTCTTC. The encoded protein is CASSHGVQDEQFF.

Many counts were recorded for this clone. In nucleotides, the CDR3 is TGTGCATCGCCGGGCGGGACTCTCTACGAGCAGTACTTC. Translating gives CASPGGTLYEQYF. V usage is TRBV30 and J usage is TRBJ2-7; TRBD2 is a possible D gene (6 bases). CDR3 size: 13 residues. CDR1 is GTSNPN, CDR2 SVGIG, per germline (reference sequence).

This clone was detected many times. The chain joins TRBV7-2 to TRBJ1-2; TRBD1 is a possible D gene (6 bases). CDR1 and CDR2 (germline): SGHTA, FQGNSA. This CDR3 spans 15 amino acids. Trimming shortened V by 4 bases and J by 0 bases, and 12 bases separated the two germline ends. The CDR3 spells CASSSARGPNYGYTF. CDR3 in DNA: TGTGCCAGCAGCTCCGCGCGGGGGCCTAACTATGGCTACACCTTC. Full variable domain (rest looked up from reference TRBV7-2 and TRBJ1-2): GAGVSQSPSNKVTEKGKDVELRCDPISGHTALYWYRQSLGQGLEFLIYFQGNSAPDKSGLPSDRFSAERTGGSVSTLTIQRTQQEDSAVYLCASSSARGPNYGYTFGSGTRLTVV.

This clone was counted only a few times. V usage is TRBV5-6 and J usage is TRBJ2-5; TRBD1 matches at 8 bases. The J call may be in error: the DNA end matches TRBJ2-7 better. There are 14 residues in the CDR3. CDR1 and CDR2 from the germline V gene are SGHDT and YYEEEE. The CDR3 spells CASSFRDRFTEQYF. The DNA for the CDR3 is TGTGCCAGCAGCTTCCGGGACAGGTTCACCGAGCAGTACTTC.

The chain combines TRBV30 with TRBJ2-5; 8 bases are a match to TRBD1. This CDR3 comprises 14 residues. In germline, CDR1 is GTSNPN, CDR2 SVGIG (reference sequence). Losses at the gene ends were 2 bases for V and 1 base for J; bases not matched to a gene: 3. DNA for the CDR3: TGTGCCTGGAGTCGACAGGGGATCCAAGAGACCCAGTACTTC. It specifies CAWSRQGIQETQYF.

This rearrangement joins TRBV7-2 to TRBJ2-5, with D perhaps matching TRBD2 (5 bases). Germline V gives CDR1 SGHTA, CDR2 FQGNSA. V gave up 1 base and J gave up 4 bases, with 16 bases separating them. The CDR3 length is 16 residues. The CDR3, as DNA: TGTGCCAGCAGCTTAGTGCACTCGGGCCGGGGAGAGACCCAGTACTTC. Translation gives CASSLVHSGRGETQYF.

This clone was seen a handful of times. This chain joins TRBV7-3 and TRBJ2-1; 8 positions match TRBD1. The V gene end was trimmed by 1 base and the J gene end by 6 bases; junction bases not matched to a gene: 2. Germline V gives CDR1 SGHTA, CDR2 FQGTGA. This CDR3 contains 14 residues. This CDR3 is CASSLNTGGNEQFF. The CDR3 nucleotides are TGTGCCAGCAGCTTAAATACAGGGGGCAATGAGCAGTTCTTC.

This clone has a handful of counts. The V and J genes are TRBV6-5 and TRBJ2-1, with a tentative D call TRBD2 (6 bases). This CDR3 region has 16 residues. V was trimmed by 0 bases and J by 8 bases, leaving 17 bases between them. Looked up from germline, CDR1 is MNHEY and CDR2 is SVGAGI. DNA for the CDR3: TGTGCCAGCAGTTACTCTTCTAGCGTTCTGGGGGATGAGCAGTTCTTC. It encodes CASSYSSSVLGDEQFF.

The sample holds a few counts of this clone. This may stem from a read error, because a much larger clone lies one nucleotide away. Other DNA sequences in the sample encode the same CDR3. J is TRBJ1-5 and V is TRBV7-2, with 8 positions matching TRBD1. Losses at the gene ends were 4 bases for V and 5 bases for J; bases not matched to a gene: 1. This CDR3 comprises 13 residues. Germline-derived CDR1 and CDR2 are SGHTA and FQGNSA. DNA for the CDR3: TGTGCCAGCAGCTCACAGGGGGATCAGCCCCAGCATTTT. Amino acid sequence: CASSSQGDQPQHF. The complete variable domain, with remaining parts taken from reference TRBV7-2 and TRBJ1-5, reads GAGVSQSPSNKVTEKGKDVELRCDPISGHTALYWYRQSLGQGLEFLIYFQGNSAPDKSGLPSDRFSAERTGGSVSTLTIQRTQQEDSAVYLCASSSQGDQPQHFGDGTRLSIL.

There are a few counts of this clone. The sample contains more than one DNA sequence encoding this CDR3. The rearrangement links TRBV7-9 to TRBJ2-2; unclear D gene. V was shortened by 5 bases and J by 0 bases, with 10 bases between the two germline ends. The CDR3 consists of 15 residues. Germline CDR1 SEHNR, CDR2 FQNEAQ (reference sequence). CDR3 sequence: CASSLQATNTGELFF. The DNA for the CDR3 is TGTGCCAGCAGCCTTCAGGCGACGAACACCGGGGAGCTGTTTTTT.

There are a few counts of this clone. The chain recombines TRBV5-4 with TRBJ1-1; maybe TRBD1 (6 bases). Per germline, CDR1 SGHNT and CDR2 YYREEE (reference sequence). The CDR3 contains 14 residues. V was shortened by 0 bases and J by 3 bases, with 9 bases between the two germline ends. The CDR3 loop is CASSLGAGDTEAFF. For the CDR3, the DNA is TGTGCCAGCAGCTTGGGGGCAGGGGACACTGAAGCTTTCTTT.

The V and J genes are TRBV2 and TRBJ2-5; 8 nucleotides match TRBD1. The CDR3 length is 14 residues. After removal of 8 bases from V and 7 bases from J, the junction contained 12 bases not matched to a gene. The V gene's germline CDR1 is SNHLY and CDR2 FYNNEI. The CDR3 bases are TGTGCCAGCGCTAGCCCGGGACAGGAGTTGACCCAGTACTTC. Translating it yields CASASPGQELTQYF.

This clone was observed a few times. The V gene is TRBV2, the J gene TRBJ1-2; TRBD1 matches 9 bases. Germline trimming cut 6 bases from V and 2 bases from J; bases unmatched to any gene: 10. In germline, CDR1 is SNHLY, CDR2 FYNNEI. This CDR3 is 16 amino acids long. CDR3 sequence: CASRPPGTGRNYGYTF. DNA for the CDR3: TGTGCCAGCAGGCCCCCCGGGACAGGGAGGAACTATGGCTACACCTTC.

The chain uses TRBV7-9 and TRBJ1-4, with 7 positions matching TRBD1. CDR1 is SEHNR, CDR2 FQNEAQ, per germline (reference sequence). CDR3 length equals 14 residues. The V and J ends lost 7 bases and 7 bases, in that order; junction bases with no gene match: 9. CDR3 sequence (DNA): TGTGCCAGCACAAGTCAGGGGGAAGGTGAAAAACTGTTTTTT. Protein: CASTSQGEGEKLFF.